Sequencing of this T cell receptor beta chain was carried out in a study of T cell repertoires in cytomegalovirus infection (dated by TCRdb to between 2018 and 2020). A note on the overall study: Donor HLA type was relevant to the analysis, as public TCR beta signatures indicated carriage of CMV infection together with the matching HLA type. Study-wide findings and limitations: Cumulative frequency of public TCR beta family members discriminated carriers of CMV infection plus the relevant HLA type in this cohort and an independent 352-donor cohort. The ex vivo response was dominated by HLA-C-restricted CMV-specific TCR beta clonotypes, which also provided the single most frequent clonotype in two of eight donors.

Its CDR3 holds 12 amino acids, cysteine through phenylalanine. Left in the record is the CDR3 DNA by itself, 36 bases read in frame from the first base. Per the germline V gene, MNHNS is the CDR1 and SASEGT is the CDR2. V is clipped by 6 bases and J by 5 bases, and the sequence between their germline boundaries is 10 bases long. This clonotype was observed many times. What antigen it recognizes has not been identified. There are no base qualities to consult, and no much larger clone falls within one base. Sequencer: Illumina HiSeq 1500. TCRdb reprocessing: public reads trimmed at Q25 with fastp, clones called with MiXCR, in-frame beta chains kept. Rows merge per CDR3 protein into single entries with the most common DNA and genes. The sample table holds some 300,000 distinct CDR3 sequences, of which roughly a tenth were seen once. Approximately 2.3% of the sample is taken by the ten largest.

The TCR originated in a human donor in good health (CMV status not recorded). Some clones in this sample may be carry-over from other donors' samples. Recombination connected TRBV6-1 to TRBJ2-5, with the D gene not confidently named. Sequenced input: PBMCs. For the CDR3, the sequence is CASSSTSETQYF. The bases are TGTGCCAGCAGCTCCACAAGTGAGACCCAGTACTTC.